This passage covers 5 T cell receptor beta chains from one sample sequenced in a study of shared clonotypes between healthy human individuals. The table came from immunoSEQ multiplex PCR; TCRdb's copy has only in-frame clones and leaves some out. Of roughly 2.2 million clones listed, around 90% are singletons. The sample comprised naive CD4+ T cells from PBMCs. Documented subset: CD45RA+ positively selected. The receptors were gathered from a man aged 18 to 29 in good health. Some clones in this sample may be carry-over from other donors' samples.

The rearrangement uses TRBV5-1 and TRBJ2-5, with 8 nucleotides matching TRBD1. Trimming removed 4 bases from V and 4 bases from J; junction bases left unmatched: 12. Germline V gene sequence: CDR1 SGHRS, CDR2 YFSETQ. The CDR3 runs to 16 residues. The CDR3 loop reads CASSLRTGRLTETQYF. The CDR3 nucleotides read TGCGCCAGCAGCCTCCGGACAGGGCGTTTAACAGAGACCCAGTACTTC.

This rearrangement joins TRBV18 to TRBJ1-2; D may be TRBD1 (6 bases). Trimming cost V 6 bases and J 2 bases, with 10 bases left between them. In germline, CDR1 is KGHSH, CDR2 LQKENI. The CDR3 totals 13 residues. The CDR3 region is CASSGDTNYGYTF. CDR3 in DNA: TGTGCCAGCTCGGGGGACACCAACTATGGCTACACCTTC.

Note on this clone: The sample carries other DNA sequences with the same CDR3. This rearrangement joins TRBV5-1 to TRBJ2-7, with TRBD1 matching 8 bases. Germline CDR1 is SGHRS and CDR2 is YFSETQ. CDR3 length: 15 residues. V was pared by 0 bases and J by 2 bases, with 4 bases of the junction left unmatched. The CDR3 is CASSLASGQAYEQYF. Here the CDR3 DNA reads TGCGCCAGCAGCTTGGCCTCGGGACAGGCCTACGAGCAGTACTTC.

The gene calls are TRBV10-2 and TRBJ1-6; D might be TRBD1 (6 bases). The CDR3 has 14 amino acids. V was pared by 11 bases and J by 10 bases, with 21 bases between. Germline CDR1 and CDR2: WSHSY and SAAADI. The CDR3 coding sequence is TGCGCCGGCCAGCTGAGACAGGTAGACTCACCCCTCCACTTT. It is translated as CAGQLRQVDSPLHF.

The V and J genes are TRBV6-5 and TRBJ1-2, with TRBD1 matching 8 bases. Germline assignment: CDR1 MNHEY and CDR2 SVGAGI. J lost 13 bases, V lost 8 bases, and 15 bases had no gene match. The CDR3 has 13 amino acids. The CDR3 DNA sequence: TGTGCCAGCGGCGCAGGGGGCTTCTCCGTCGGCACCTTC. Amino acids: CASGAGGFSVGTF.